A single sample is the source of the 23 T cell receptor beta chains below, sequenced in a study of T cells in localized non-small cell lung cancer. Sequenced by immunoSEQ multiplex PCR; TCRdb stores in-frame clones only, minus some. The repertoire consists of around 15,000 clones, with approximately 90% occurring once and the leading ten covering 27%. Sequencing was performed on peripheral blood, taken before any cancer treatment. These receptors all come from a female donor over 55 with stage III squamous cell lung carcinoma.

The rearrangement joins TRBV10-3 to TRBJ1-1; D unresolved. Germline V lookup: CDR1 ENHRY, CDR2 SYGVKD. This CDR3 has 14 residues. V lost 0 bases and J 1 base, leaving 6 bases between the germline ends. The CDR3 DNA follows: TGTGCCATCAGTGAGTCGAGAGAGAACACTGAAGCTTTCTTT. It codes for CAISESRENTEAFF.

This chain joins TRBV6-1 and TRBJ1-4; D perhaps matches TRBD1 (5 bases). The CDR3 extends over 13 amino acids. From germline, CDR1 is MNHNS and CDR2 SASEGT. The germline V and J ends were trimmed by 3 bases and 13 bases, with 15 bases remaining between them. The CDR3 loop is CASSDQGTGGLFF. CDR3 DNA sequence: TGTGCCAGCAGTGACCAGGGTACCGGGGGACTGTTTTTT.

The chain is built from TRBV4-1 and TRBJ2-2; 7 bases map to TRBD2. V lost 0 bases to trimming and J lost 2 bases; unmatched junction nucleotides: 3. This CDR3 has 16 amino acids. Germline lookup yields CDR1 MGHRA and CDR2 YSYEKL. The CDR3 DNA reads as TGCGCCAGCAGCCAAGATGGGGGACTAAACACCGGGGAGCTGTTTTTT. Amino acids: CASSQDGGLNTGELFF.

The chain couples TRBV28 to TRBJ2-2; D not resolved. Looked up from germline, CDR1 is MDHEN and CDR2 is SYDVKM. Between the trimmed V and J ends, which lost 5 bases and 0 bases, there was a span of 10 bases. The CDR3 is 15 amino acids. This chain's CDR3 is CASSAQDANTGELFF. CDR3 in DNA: TGTGCCAGCAGTGCCCAGGACGCGAACACCGGGGAGCTGTTTTTT.

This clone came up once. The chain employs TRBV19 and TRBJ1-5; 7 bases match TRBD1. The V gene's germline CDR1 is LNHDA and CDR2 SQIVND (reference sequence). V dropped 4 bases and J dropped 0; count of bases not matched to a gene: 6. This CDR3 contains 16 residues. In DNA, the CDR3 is TGTGCCAGTAGTACAGGGACAGTGTCTAGCAATCAGCCCCAGCATTTT. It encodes CASSTGTVSSNQPQHF.

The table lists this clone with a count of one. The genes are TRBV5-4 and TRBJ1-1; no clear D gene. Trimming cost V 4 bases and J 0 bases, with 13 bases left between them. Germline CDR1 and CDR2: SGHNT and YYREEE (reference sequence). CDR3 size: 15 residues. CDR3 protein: CASSQEREMNTEAFF. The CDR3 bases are TGTGCCAGCAGCCAGGAGCGCGAGATGAACACTGAAGCTTTCTTT.

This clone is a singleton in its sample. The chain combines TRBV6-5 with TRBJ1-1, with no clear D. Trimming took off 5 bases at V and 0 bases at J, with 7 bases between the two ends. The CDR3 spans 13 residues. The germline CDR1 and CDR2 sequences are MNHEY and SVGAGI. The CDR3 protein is CASSPEMNTEAFF. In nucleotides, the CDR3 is TGTGCCAGCAGTCCGGAAATGAACACTGAAGCTTTCTTT.

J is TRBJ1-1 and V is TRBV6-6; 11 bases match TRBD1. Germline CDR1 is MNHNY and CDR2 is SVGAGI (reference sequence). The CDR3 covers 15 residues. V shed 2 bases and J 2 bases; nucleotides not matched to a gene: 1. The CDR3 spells CASSYGQGANTEAFF. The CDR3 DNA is TGTGCCAGCAGTTACGGACAGGGGGCAAACACTGAAGCTTTCTTT.

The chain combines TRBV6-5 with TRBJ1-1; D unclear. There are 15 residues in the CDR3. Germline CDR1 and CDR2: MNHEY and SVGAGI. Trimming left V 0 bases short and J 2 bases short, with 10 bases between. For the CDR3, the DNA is TGTGCCAGCAGTTACTCCCCAAACCGAAACACTGAAGCTTTCTTT. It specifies CASSYSPNRNTEAFF.

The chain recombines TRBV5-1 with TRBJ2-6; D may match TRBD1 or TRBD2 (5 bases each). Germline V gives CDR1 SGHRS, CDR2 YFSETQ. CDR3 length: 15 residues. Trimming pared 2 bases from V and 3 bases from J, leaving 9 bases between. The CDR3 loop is CASSFSGSGANVLTF. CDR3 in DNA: TGCGCCAGCAGCTTTTCAGGGAGTGGGGCCAACGTCCTGACTTTC.

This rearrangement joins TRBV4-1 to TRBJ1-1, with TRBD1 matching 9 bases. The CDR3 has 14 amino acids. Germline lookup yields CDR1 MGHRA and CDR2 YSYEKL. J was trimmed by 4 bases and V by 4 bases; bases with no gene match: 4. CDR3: CASSLPDRGTEAFF. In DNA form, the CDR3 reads TGCGCCAGCAGCCTACCGGACAGGGGCACTGAAGCTTTCTTT.

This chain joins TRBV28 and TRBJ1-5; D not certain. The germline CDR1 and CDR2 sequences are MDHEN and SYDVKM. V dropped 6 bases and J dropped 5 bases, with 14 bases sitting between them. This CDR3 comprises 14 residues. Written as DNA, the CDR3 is TGTGCCAGCAGCCCGGCCCCGGGAGATCAGCCCCAGCATTTT. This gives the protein CASSPAPGDQPQHF.

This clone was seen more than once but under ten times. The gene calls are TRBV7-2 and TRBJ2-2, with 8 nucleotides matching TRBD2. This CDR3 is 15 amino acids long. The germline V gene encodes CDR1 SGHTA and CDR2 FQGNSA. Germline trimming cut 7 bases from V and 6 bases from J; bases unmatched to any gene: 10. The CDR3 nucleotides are TGTGCCAGCACTACAGTGAGCGGGAGCCCCGGGGAGCTGTTTTTT. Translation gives CASTTVSGSPGELFF.

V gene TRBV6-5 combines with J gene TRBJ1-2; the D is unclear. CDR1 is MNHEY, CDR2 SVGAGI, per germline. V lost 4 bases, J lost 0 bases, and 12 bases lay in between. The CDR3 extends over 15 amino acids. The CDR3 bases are TGTGCCAGCAGTTTCGGTCAGATCGCTAACTATGGCTACACCTTC. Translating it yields CASSFGQIANYGYTF.

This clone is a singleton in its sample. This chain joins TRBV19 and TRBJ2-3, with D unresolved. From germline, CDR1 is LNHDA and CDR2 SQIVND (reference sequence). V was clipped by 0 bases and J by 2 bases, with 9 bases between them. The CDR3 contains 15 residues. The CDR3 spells CASSIDPTPTDTQYF. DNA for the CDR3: TGTGCCAGTAGTATAGATCCGACTCCCACAGATACGCAGTATTTT.

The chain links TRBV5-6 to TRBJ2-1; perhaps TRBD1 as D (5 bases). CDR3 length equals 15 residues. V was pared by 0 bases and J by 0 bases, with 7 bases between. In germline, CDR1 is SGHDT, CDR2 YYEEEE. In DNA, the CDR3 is TGTGCCAGCAGCTTGGTCCAGGGCTCCTACAATGAGCAGTTCTTC. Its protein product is CASSLVQGSYNEQFF. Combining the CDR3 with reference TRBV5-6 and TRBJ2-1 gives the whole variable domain DAGVTQSPTHLIKTRGQQVTLRCSPKSGHDTVSWYQQALGQGPQFIFQYYEEEERQRGNFPDRFSGHQFPNYSSELNVNALLLGDSALYLCASSLVQGSYNEQFFGPGTRLTVL.

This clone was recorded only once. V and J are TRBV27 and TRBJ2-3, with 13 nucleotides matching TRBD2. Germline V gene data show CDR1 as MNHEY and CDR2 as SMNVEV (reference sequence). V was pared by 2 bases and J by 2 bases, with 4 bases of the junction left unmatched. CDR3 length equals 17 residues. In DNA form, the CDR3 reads TGTGCCAGCAGTTTAAGGACTAGCGGGAGTAACACAGATACGCAGTATTTT. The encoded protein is CASSLRTSGSNTDTQYF.

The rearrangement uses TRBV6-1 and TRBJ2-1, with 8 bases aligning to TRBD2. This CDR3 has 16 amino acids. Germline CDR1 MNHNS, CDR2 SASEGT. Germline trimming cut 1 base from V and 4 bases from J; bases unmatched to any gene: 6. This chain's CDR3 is CASSEVGAGGYNEQFF. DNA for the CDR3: TGTGCCAGCAGTGAAGTGGGCGCGGGAGGTTACAATGAGCAGTTCTTC.

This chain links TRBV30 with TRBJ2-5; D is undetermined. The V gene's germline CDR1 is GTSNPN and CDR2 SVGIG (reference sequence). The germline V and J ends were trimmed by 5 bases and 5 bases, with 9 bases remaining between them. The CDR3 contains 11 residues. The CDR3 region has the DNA TGTGCCTGGCTGGGGTGGGAGACCCAGTACTTC. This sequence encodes CAWLGWETQYF.

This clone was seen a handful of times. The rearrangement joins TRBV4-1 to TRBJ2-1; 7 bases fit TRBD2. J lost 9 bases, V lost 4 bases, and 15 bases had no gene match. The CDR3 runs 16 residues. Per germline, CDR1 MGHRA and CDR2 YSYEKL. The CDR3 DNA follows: TGCGCCAGCAGCCCCAGAGCGGGACTCGCCCGTGGTGAGCAGTTCTTC. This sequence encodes CASSPRAGLARGEQFF.

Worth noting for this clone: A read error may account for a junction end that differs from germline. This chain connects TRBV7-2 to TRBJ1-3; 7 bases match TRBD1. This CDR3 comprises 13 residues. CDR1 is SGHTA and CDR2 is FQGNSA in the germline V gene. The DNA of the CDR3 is TGTGCCAGCAGGTTAGGGGGCTCAAACACCATATATTTT. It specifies CASRLGGSNTIYF.

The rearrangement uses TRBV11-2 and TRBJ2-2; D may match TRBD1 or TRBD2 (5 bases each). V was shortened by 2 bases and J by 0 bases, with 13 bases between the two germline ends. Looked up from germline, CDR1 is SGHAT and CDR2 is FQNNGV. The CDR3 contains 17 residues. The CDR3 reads CASSLSPGRANTGELFF. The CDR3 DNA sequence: TGTGCCAGCAGCTTAAGTCCAGGGCGGGCGAACACCGGGGAGCTGTTTTTT.

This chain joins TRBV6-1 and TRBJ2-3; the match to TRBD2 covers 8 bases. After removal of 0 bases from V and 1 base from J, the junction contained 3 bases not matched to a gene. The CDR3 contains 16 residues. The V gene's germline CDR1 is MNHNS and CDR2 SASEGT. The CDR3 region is CASSEAISGGTDTQYF. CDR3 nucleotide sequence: TGTGCCAGCAGTGAAGCGATTAGCGGGGGCACAGATACGCAGTATTTT.